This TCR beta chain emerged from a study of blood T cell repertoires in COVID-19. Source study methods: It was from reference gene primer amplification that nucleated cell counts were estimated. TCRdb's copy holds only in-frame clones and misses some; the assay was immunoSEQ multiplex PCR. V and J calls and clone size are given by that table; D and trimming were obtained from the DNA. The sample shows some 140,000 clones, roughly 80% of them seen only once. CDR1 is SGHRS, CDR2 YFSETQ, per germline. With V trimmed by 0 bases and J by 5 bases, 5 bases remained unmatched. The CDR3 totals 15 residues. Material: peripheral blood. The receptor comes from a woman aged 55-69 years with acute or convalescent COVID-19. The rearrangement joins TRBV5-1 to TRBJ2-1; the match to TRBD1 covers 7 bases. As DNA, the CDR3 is TGCGCCAGCAGCTTGGAGGGACAGATAAACAATGAGCAGTTCTTC. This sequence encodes CASSLEGQINNEQFF.